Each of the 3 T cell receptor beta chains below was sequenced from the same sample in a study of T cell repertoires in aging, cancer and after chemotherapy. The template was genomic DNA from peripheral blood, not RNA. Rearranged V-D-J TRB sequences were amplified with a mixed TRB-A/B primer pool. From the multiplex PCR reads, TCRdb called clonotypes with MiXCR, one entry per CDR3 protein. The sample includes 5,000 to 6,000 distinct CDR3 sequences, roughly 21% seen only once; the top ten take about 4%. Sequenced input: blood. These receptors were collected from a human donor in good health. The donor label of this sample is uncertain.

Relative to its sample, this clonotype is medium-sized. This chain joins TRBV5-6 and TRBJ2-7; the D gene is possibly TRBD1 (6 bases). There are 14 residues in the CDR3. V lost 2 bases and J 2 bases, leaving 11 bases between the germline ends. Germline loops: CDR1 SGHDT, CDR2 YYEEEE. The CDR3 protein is CASSFGGNTYEQYF. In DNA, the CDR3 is TGTGCCAGCAGCTTTGGGGGCAATACCTACGAGCAGTACTTC. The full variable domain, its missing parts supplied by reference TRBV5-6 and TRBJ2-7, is DAGVTQSPTHLIKTRGQQVTLRCSPKSGHDTVSWYQQALGQGPQFIFQYYEEEERQRGNFPDRFSGHQFPNYSSELNVNALLLGDSALYLCASSFGGNTYEQYFGPGTRLTVT.

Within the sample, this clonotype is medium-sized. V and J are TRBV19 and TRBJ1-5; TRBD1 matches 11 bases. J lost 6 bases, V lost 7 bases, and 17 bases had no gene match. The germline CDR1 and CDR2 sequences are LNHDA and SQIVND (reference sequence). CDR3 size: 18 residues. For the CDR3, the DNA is TGTGCCAGTACCCACGGGGACACGGGACAGGGGGTCGCTCAGCCCCAGCATTTT. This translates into CASTHGDTGQGVAQPQHF.

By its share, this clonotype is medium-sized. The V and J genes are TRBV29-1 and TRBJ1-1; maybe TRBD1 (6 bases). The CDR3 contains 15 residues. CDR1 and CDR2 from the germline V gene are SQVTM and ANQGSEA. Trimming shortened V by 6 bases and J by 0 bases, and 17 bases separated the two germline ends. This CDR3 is CSVRGKGVMNTEAFF. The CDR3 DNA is TGCAGCGTGCGGGGTAAGGGGGTCATGAACACTGAAGCTTTCTTT.